The T cell receptor beta chain described here comes from a study of T cell repertoires in cytomegalovirus infection (dated by TCRdb to between 2018 and 2021). Concerning the study at large: Because public TCR beta signatures pointed to carriage of CMV infection together with the matching HLA type, the HLA type of each donor mattered for the analysis. General conclusions and limits of the study: In both this cohort and an independent cohort of approximately 350 donors, the cumulative frequency of public TCR beta family members distinguished carriers of CMV infection plus the relevant HLA type. The ex vivo response was dominated by HLA-C-restricted CMV-specific TCR beta clonotypes, and the single most frequent clonotype in two of eight donors was supplied by these HLA-C-restricted clonotypes.

Many counts were recorded for this clonotype. Its antigen is not yet known. Per-nucleotide qualities are absent, and no much larger clonotype sits a single base away. V and J lose 2 bases and 11 bases, and a span of 11 bases separates them. The CDR3 numbers 12 residues from cysteine through phenylalanine. Just CDR3 DNA is preserved here, 36 bases in frame from base 1. CDR1 and CDR2 were assigned from the germline V gene as MNHEY and SVGEGT. The sequencing machine was an Illumina HiSeq 1500. Using fastp at Q25 and MiXCR, TCRdb reprocessed the public reads and kept productive beta chains. Each entry merges the rows of one CDR3 protein and shows their most common DNA and genes. Counted in this sample were about 100,000 distinct CDR3 sequences; more than 20% of them appeared once. The top ten clonotypes cover about two fifths of the sample.

This sequence uses TRBV6-2 or TRBV6-3 and TRBJ2-3; the D segment is perhaps TRBD1 or TRBD2, each sharing 5 matched bases. Material for sequencing was CD8+ T cells from PBMCs. The clonotype was recovered from a human donor in good health (CMV status not recorded). Some clones in this sample may be carry-over from other donors' samples. The nucleotide sequence is TGTGCCAGCAGTTACATCATGGGGGTGCAGTATTTT. This is translated as CASSYIMGVQYF.